This TCR beta chain was sequenced in a study of blood T cells in healthy people across ages. The CDR3 spans 13 residues. Between the trimmed V and J ends, which lost 5 bases and 7 bases, there was a span of 14 bases. Next came a second PCR, run for about 7 to 12 cycles, which used a sample-barcoded 5' primer along with a J-beta primer mix. All cDNA molecules were each tagged by a template-switch adaptor with 12 random nucleotides. Every sample produced at least 2.5 million CDR3-containing paired-end reads. TCRdb ran MiXCR on the 5' RACE reads and lists one entry per CDR3 protein. The sample contains under 800,000 distinct CDR3 sequences, over 20% of which appear only once.

The chain uses TRBV12-3 or TRBV12-4 and TRBJ1-2, with D unresolved. The clonotype was recovered from a man aged 65 to 85 in good health. The specimen sequenced was blood. DNA for the CDR3: TGTGCCAGCAGTCTCCGGTCGGAGGGTGGCTACACCTTC. It is translated as CASSLRSEGGYTF.